This TCR beta chain was profiled in a study of CD8 T cells in Susac syndrome. The CDR3 loop spans 15 amino acids. The germline V and J ends were trimmed by 2 bases and 9 bases, with 14 bases remaining between them. Germline values: CDR1 MNHEY, CDR2 SMNVEV (reference sequence). This clonotype was recorded only once. Both CD4+ and CD8+ T cells were negatively isolated, and TEMRA cells underwent FACS enrichment. RNA was extracted with the RNeasy kit, and a quantity of about 0.45 to 1 ug was reverse transcribed using random hexamers. MiXCR, run by TCRdb on the immunoSEQ multiplex PCR reads, gives a single entry per CDR3 protein. The sample carries roughly 140,000 distinct CDR3 sequences, nearly 97% recorded once.

This chain links TRBV27 with TRBJ1-6; D perhaps matches TRBD1 (5 bases). Sequencing was performed on CD8+ T cells from PBMCs. This receptor was identified in a human donor with multiple sclerosis. The CDR3 loop reads CASSLVGGGSSPLHF. For the CDR3, the DNA is TGTGCCAGCAGTTTAGTGGGTGGGGGAAGTTCACCCCTCCACTTT.